This T cell receptor (beta chain) originates from a study of identical twins. Findings of the study overall: Analyses based on zero insertions could be partly confounded by invariant MAIT and iNKT cells. The abundant beta clonotypes from cord blood had fewer insertions, and memory repertoires had none of this.

TCRdb passed the 5' RACE reads through MiXCR, listing each CDR3 protein once. Of just over 500,000 distinct CDR3 sequences in the sample, roughly a fifth were seen once. No donor was unhealthy or non-Caucasian. With V trimmed by 2 bases and J by 2 bases, 5 bases remained unmatched. The germline gives CDR1 GTSNPN, CDR2 SVGIG (reference sequence). The CDR3 is 16 residues long. This clonotype has more than one count but fewer than ten. Its antigen is still unknown. The data also belong to a second study, concerning T cells expressing NK-cell markers. As that study records: From sorted CD3+CD56+NKG2C+, CD3+CD56+NKG2C- and CD3+CD56-NKG2C+ T cells came the TCR beta repertoires.

V gene TRBV30 combines with J gene TRBJ2-3; 12 nucleotides agree with TRBD2. Sequencing was carried out using CD4+ T cells sorted from blood. This sequence was found in a woman younger than 35 in good health. The CDR3 sequence is CAWSNGLAGNTDTQYF. The CDR3 DNA reads TGTGCCTGGAGTAATGGACTAGCGGGGAACACAGATACGCAGTATTTT.